This paragraph reports one T cell receptor beta chain. All enrollees were roughly 18 to 100 years old and from 20 to 30 US areas. In the authors' methods: Amplified reference gene primers provided the basis for estimating nucleated cell counts. Method: immunoSEQ multiplex PCR; TCRdb's copy keeps in-frame clones and lacks some. Clone size and V and J calls were adopted from that table, with D and trimming inferred from the DNA. Of over 200,000 clones in the sample, 91% were seen once. The CDR3 runs 15 residues. Germline trimming cut 2 bases from V and 0 bases from J; bases unmatched to any gene: 1. CDR1 is SGHRS and CDR2 is YFSETQ in the germline V gene. This specimen belongs to a study of blood T cell repertoires in COVID-19. Across the whole study: PBMCs, B-cell-depleted T cells, or T cells provided the cDNA or gDNA that made up the material.

The source is a human donor in a cohort exposed to, infected with or recovered from COVID-19 (not recorded which). The donor label of this sample is uncertain. This sequence joins TRBV5-1 and TRBJ1-3; 8 nucleotides agree with TRBD1. Material: PBMCs or T cells enriched from blood (not recorded which). The CDR3 sequence: CASSLQGDSGNTIYF. In nucleotides, the CDR3 is TGCGCCAGCAGCTTACAGGGGGACTCTGGAAACACCATATATTTT. Filled out from reference TRBV5-1 and TRBJ1-3, the complete variable domain reads KAGVTQTPRYLIKTRGQQVTLSCSPISGHRSVSWYQQTPGQGLQFLFEYFSETQRNKGNFPGRFSGRQFSNSRSEMNVSTLELGDSALYLCASSLQGDSGNTIYFGEGSWLTVV.